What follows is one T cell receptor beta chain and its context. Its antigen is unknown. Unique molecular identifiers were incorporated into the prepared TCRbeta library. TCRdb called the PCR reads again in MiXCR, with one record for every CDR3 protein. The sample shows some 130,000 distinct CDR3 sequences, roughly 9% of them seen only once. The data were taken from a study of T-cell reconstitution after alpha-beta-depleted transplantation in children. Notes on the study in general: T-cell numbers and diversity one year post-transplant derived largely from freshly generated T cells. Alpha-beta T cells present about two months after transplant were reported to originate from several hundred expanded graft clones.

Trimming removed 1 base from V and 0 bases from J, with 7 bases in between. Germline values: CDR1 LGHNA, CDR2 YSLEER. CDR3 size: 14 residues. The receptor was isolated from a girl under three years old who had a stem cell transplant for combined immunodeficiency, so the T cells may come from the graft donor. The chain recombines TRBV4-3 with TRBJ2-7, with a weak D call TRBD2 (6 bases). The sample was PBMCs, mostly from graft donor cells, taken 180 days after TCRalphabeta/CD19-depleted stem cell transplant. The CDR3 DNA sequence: TGCGCCAGCAGCCAAGGGCGGGGCTCCTACGAGCAGTACTTC. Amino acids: CASSQGRGSYEQYF.